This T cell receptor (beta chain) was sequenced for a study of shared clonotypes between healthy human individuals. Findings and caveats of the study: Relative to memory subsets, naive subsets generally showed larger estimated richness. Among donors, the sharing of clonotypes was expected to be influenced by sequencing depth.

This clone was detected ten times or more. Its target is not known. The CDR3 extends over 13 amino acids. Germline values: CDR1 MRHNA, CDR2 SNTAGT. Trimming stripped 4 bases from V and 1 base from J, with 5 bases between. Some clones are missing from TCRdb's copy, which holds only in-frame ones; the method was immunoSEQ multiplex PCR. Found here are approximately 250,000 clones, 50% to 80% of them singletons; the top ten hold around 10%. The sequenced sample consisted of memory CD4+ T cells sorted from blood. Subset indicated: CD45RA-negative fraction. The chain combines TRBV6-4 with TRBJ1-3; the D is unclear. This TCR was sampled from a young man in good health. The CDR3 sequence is CASSVESGNTIYF. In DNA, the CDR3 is TGTGCCAGCAGTGTGGAGTCTGGAAACACCATATATTTT.